The 32 T cell receptor beta chains listed next were all sequenced from one sample in a study of blood T cells in healthy people across ages. Using a J-beta primer mix together with a sample-barcoded 5' primer, a second PCR was run for roughly 7 to 12 cycles. Via MiXCR, TCRdb re-called the 5' RACE reads, giving one row per CDR3 protein. The sample contains about 1.7 million distinct CDR3 sequences, 28% of which appear only once. Sequences were obtained from blood. The receptor set was obtained from a woman in her 30s in good health.

The chain employs TRBV20-1 and TRBJ1-5; possible D gene TRBD1, 5 bases. V shed 4 bases and J shed 5 bases, with 18 bases lying between them. The CDR3 has 15 residues. Per germline, CDR1 DFQATT and CDR2 SNEGSKA (reference sequence). The CDR3 loop reads CSATLSLGPYQPQHF. The CDR3 nucleotides read TGCAGTGCTACACTTTCCCTGGGGCCTTATCAGCCCCAGCATTTT.

This clonotype was detected only a few times. The chain couples TRBV20-1 to TRBJ2-1; no clear D. Trimming shortened V by 2 bases and J by 4 bases, and 12 bases separated the two germline ends. CDR1 and CDR2 from the germline V gene are DFQATT and SNEGSKA (reference sequence). This CDR3 contains 14 residues. The CDR3 DNA reads as TGCAGTGCTAGATCTGGCAGCTATTACAATGAGCAGTTCTTC. It yields the protein CSARSGSYYNEQFF.

The chain combines TRBV28 with TRBJ2-4; weak D call: TRBD1 (6 bases). The J call is doubtful: the DNA matches TRBJ2-7 better. Germline V gene sequence: CDR1 MDHEN, CDR2 SYDVKM. The CDR3 spans 14 residues. CDR3 amino acids: CANSGTNLPYEQYF. CDR3 sequence (DNA): TGTGCCAACTCCGGGACAAACCTCCCCTACGAGCAGTACTTC.

This chain joins TRBV27 and TRBJ2-7; 7 bases fit TRBD1. The V gene's germline CDR1 is MNHEY and CDR2 SMNVEV (reference sequence). The V and J ends lost 4 bases and 3 bases, in that order; junction bases with no gene match: 9. The CDR3 runs 15 residues. CDR3 loop: CASSYPGTAIYEQYF. The CDR3 coding sequence is TGTGCCAGCAGTTATCCCGGGACAGCAATCTACGAGCAGTACTTC.

This clonotype was counted many times. The gene calls are TRBV12-3 or TRBV12-4 and TRBJ1-4; no firm D call. The CDR3 consists of 13 residues. V lost 5 bases, J lost 8 bases, and 12 bases lay in between. CDR3 DNA sequence: TGTGCCAGCAGTACCGAGTTTGGGGAAAAACTGTTTTTT. Protein product: CASSTEFGEKLFF.

This sequence joins TRBV7-9 and TRBJ2-1; 8 positions agree with TRBD2. The V segment lost 5 bases and the J segment 4 bases; nucleotides outside the gene matches: 10. CDR3 length: 16 amino acids. Germline CDR1 is SEHNR and CDR2 is FQNEAQ (reference sequence). This CDR3 is CASSPALADLYNEQFF. The DNA for the CDR3 is TGTGCCAGCAGCCCCGCACTAGCGGACCTTTACAATGAGCAGTTCTTC.

This clonotype appeared a single time. Since a much larger clone is just one base distant, this may be a read error. This chain connects TRBV29-1 to TRBJ2-3, with D hard to call. V was pared by 4 bases and J by 3 bases, with 14 bases between. Germline lookup yields CDR1 SQVTM and CDR2 ANQGSEA. This CDR3 has 14 amino acids. The CDR3 sequence is CSVVDTTRTDTQYF. The CDR3 DNA follows: TGCAGCGTTGTCGACACCACTCGGACAGATACGCAGTATTTT.

The sample holds many counts of this clonotype. V is TRBV9 and J is TRBJ2-7, with 7 positions matching TRBD2. From germline, CDR1 is SGDLS and CDR2 YYNGEE. This CDR3 contains 13 residues. V was clipped by 5 bases and J by 3 bases; unmatched bases: 5. CDR3 nucleotide sequence: TGTGCCAGCAGTGTGGGGAGGGACTACGAGCAGTACTTC. This codes for CASSVGRDYEQYF.

This clonotype occurred many times. This chain links TRBV7-3 with TRBJ2-5; D remains unclear. This CDR3 is 16 amino acids long. The germline V gene has CDR1 SGHTA and CDR2 FQGTGA. V was pared by 3 bases and J by 5 bases, with 19 bases between. The CDR3 loop reads CASSLNGREHWETQYF. The CDR3 DNA sequence: TGTGCCAGCAGCTTGAACGGACGTGAGCATTGGGAGACCCAGTACTTC.

This sequence joins TRBV24-1 and TRBJ2-5; a possible D gene is TRBD1 (5 bases). The germline V gene has CDR1 KGHDR and CDR2 SFDVKD. The CDR3 contains 14 residues. The V end lost 1 base, the J end lost 5 bases, and 10 bases lay between the germline ends. CDR3 DNA sequence: TGTGCCACCAGTGATTTTCGACAGACGGAGACCCAGTACTTC. Encoded protein: CATSDFRQTETQYF.

J is TRBJ1-2 and V is TRBV24-1; a weak D match, TRBD1 (6 bases). CDR3 length: 15 residues. Trimming pared 4 bases from V and 10 bases from J, leaving 21 bases between. From germline, CDR1 is KGHDR and CDR2 SFDVKD. The CDR3: CATSDATGSGFDYTF. CDR3 DNA sequence: TGTGCCACCAGTGACGCAACAGGGTCGGGGTTTGACTACACCTTC.

The CDR3 coding sequence is TGTGCCAGCTCCAGGACAGGGATAGATGGCTACACCTTC. Protein product: CASSRTGIDGYTF. The chain combines TRBV2 with TRBJ1-2, with 8 bases matching TRBD1. V lost 8 bases and J lost 6; bases outside the gene matches: 8. CDR3 size: 13 residues. Looked up from germline, CDR1 is SNHLY and CDR2 is FYNNEI. Full variable domain (remainder filled in from reference TRBV2 and TRBJ1-2): EPEVTQTPSHQVTQMGQEVILRCVPISNHLYFYWYRQILGQKVEFLVSFYNNEISEKSEIFDDQFSVERPDGSNFTLKIRSTKLEDSAMYFCASSRTGIDGYTFGSGTRLTVV.

This clonotype has only a few counts. V and J are TRBV5-1 and TRBJ1-4; D is unresolved. The germline CDR1 and CDR2 sequences are SGHRS and YFSETQ. The CDR3 totals 13 residues. V dropped 4 bases and J dropped 8 bases, with 12 bases sitting between them. CDR3 nucleotide sequence: TGCGCCAGCAGCGAGCCCTCGAAAGAAAAACTGTTTTTT. This translates into CASSEPSKEKLFF.

The chain employs TRBV5-1 and TRBJ2-1, with 8 bases that match TRBD2. V lost 4 bases to trimming and J lost 9 bases; unmatched junction nucleotides: 12. Per the germline V gene, CDR1 is SGHRS and CDR2 is YFSETQ. This CDR3 has 15 residues. The CDR3, as DNA: TGCGCCAGCAGCCCCTCCCCGAGCGGGGGTTTTGAGCAGTTCTTC. It is translated as CASSPSPSGGFEQFF. The whole variable domain, remainder taken from reference TRBV5-1 and TRBJ2-1, is KAGVTQTPRYLIKTRGQQVTLSCSPISGHRSVSWYQQTPGQGLQFLFEYFSETQRNKGNFPGRFSGRQFSNSRSEMNVSTLELGDSALYLCASSPSPSGGFEQFFGPGTRLTVL.

This clonotype was observed many times. The V call is TRBV28, the J call TRBJ2-7; 7 bases map to TRBD1. CDR1 is MDHEN, CDR2 SYDVKM, per germline. CDR3 length: 13 residues. With 6 bases clipped from V and 5 bases from J, the junction kept 7 bases outside the gene matches. CDR3 sequence: CASRLTGNDEQYF. CDR3 DNA: TGTGCCAGCAGACTGACAGGGAATGACGAGCAGTACTTC.

This clonotype has only a few counts. The V and J genes are TRBV7-3 and TRBJ2-1; D is perhaps TRBD2 (6 bases). The germline V gene encodes CDR1 SGHTA and CDR2 FQGTGA. The CDR3 extends over 15 amino acids. V lost 5 bases and J 3 bases, leaving 14 bases between the germline ends. The CDR3 loop reads CASSPRGLLYNEQFF. CDR3 DNA: TGTGCCAGCAGCCCAAGGGGACTCCTCTACAATGAGCAGTTCTTC.

This clonotype was recorded a few times. The chain has TRBV6-5 and TRBJ1-2; D is possibly TRBD1 (6 bases). The V and J ends lost 6 bases and 6 bases respectively, with 17 bases between them. CDR3 length: 14 amino acids. CDR1 and CDR2 (germline): MNHEY, SVGAGI. The CDR3 here is CASREQGRSDGYTF. In nucleotides, the CDR3 is TGTGCCAGCAGGGAGCAGGGGCGGTCGGATGGCTACACCTTC.

The chain combines TRBV18 with TRBJ1-2; D remains unclear. The CDR3 is 13 residues long. V lost 1 base to trimming and J lost 6 bases, with 9 bases between them. Germline lookup yields CDR1 KGHSH and CDR2 LQKENI. The CDR3: CASSPRAQDGYTF. The CDR3 DNA sequence: TGTGCCAGCTCACCACGCGCTCAGGATGGCTACACCTTC.

The rearrangement links TRBV29-1 to TRBJ1-2, with D possibly TRBD1 on 5 matching bases. Between the trimmed V and J ends, which lost 7 bases and 4 bases, there was a span of 13 bases. The CDR3 sequence is 12 residues long. The germline CDR1 and CDR2 sequences are SQVTM and ANQGSEA. Written as DNA, the CDR3 is TGCAGCGCCGACCGGGACCGCTATGGCTACACCTTC. The encoded protein is CSADRDRYGYTF.

This clonotype came up many times. The chain couples TRBV3-1 to TRBJ2-7; 8 positions agree with TRBD1. The germline gives CDR1 LGHDT, CDR2 YNNKEL (reference sequence). The V gene end was trimmed by 4 bases and the J gene end by 6 bases; junction bases not matched to a gene: 8. The CDR3 runs 14 residues. The CDR3 DNA follows: TGTGCCAGCAGCCCTCGGACAGGGAAGGTCGAGCAGTACTTC. It yields the protein CASSPRTGKVEQYF.

This clonotype was counted only a few times. The chain has TRBV7-2 and TRBJ2-5, with 13 bases fitting TRBD2. V trimming: 5 bases; J trimming: 5 bases; junction bases outside the gene matches: 8. CDR3 length: 16 amino acids. The germline V gene has CDR1 SGHTA and CDR2 FQGNSA. The CDR3 DNA sequence: TGTGCCAGCAGCGCCTTCGGGACTAGCGGGGTTGAGACCCAGTACTTC. Encoded protein: CASSAFGTSGVETQYF.

This clonotype appeared a few times. The chain joins TRBV9 to TRBJ2-3, with a tentative D call TRBD1 (6 bases). The CDR3 runs to 15 residues. Trimming shortened V by 6 bases and J by 0 bases, and 14 bases separated the two germline ends. Germline CDR1 reads SGDLS; CDR2 reads YYNGEE. The CDR3 bases are TGTGCCAGCACAAAACAGGGCACTAGCACAGATACGCAGTATTTT. The encoded protein is CASTKQGTSTDTQYF.

This clonotype was picked up a small number of times. The rearrangement joins TRBV28 to TRBJ2-7, with 8 bases aligning to TRBD2. The germline gives CDR1 MDHEN, CDR2 SYDVKM. The CDR3 contains 13 residues. The V segment lost 7 bases and the J segment 2 bases; nucleotides outside the gene matches: 4. CDR3 nucleotide sequence: TGTGCCAGCAATCGAGCGGGGGCCTACGAGCAGTACTTC. Residues: CASNRAGAYEQYF.

The V call is TRBV7-2, the J call TRBJ2-6; D is possibly TRBD1 (6 bases). The CDR3 has 18 amino acids. V dropped 1 base and J dropped 0 bases, with 13 bases sitting between them. Germline lookup yields CDR1 SGHTA and CDR2 FQGNSA. CDR3 bases: TGTGCCAGCAGCTTAGTGGTCTACAGGGACTCTGGGGCCAACGTCCTGACTTTC. Translating it yields CASSLVVYRDSGANVLTF.

The chain employs TRBV2 and TRBJ2-5, with TRBD2 as a possible D gene (5 bases). This CDR3 comprises 14 residues. Trimming stripped 0 bases from V and 5 bases from J, with 10 bases between. The V gene's germline CDR1 is SNHLY and CDR2 FYNNEI. DNA for the CDR3: TGTGCCAGCAGTGAAGCGCGGAGGTTGGAGACCCAGTACTTC. Protein product: CASSEARRLETQYF.

V usage is TRBV7-9 and J usage is TRBJ1-3; D uncertain. The CDR3 contains 15 residues. Deletions cut 6 bases from V and 4 bases from J, with 16 bases between. Germline CDR1 reads SEHNR; CDR2 reads FQNEAQ (reference sequence). The CDR3 region has the DNA TGTGCCAGCAGTACCGGGAACCGACCAGGAAACACCATATATTTT. It is translated as CASSTGNRPGNTIYF.

This chain links TRBV12-3 or TRBV12-4 with TRBJ2-3, with 8 nucleotides matching TRBD2. The CDR3 has 16 residues. The V gene end was trimmed by 6 bases and the J gene end by 2 bases; junction bases not matched to a gene: 10. DNA for the CDR3: TGTGCCAGCAGCTCCCCCCCGGGGGGGACCACAGATACGCAGTATTTT. It encodes CASSSPPGGTTDTQYF.

There are a few counts of this clonotype. J is TRBJ2-7 and V is TRBV7-9, with a possible D match to TRBD2 (5 bases). The CDR3 contains 12 residues. Trimming stripped 5 bases from V and 11 bases from J, with 16 bases between. CDR1 and CDR2 (germline): SEHNR, FQNEAQ (reference sequence). CDR3 amino acids: CASSPPSSEEYF. CDR3 nucleotide sequence: TGTGCCAGCAGCCCCCCTAGCTCGGAGGAGTACTTC.

J is TRBJ1-1 and V is TRBV7-3, with D possibly TRBD1 on 6 matching bases. CDR1 is SGHTA and CDR2 is FQGTGA in the germline V gene. The CDR3 totals 15 residues. The germline V and J ends were trimmed by 10 bases and 5 bases, with 23 bases remaining between them. The CDR3 reads CAILQGGGSGTEAFF. CDR3 sequence (DNA): TGTGCCATCTTACAAGGGGGGGGCTCGGGGACTGAAGCTTTCTTT.

The chain is built from TRBV11-2 and TRBJ2-7; D perhaps matches TRBD1 (6 bases). CDR3 length equals 15 residues. The V end lost 5 bases, the J end lost 3 bases, and 17 bases lay between the germline ends. Germline lookup yields CDR1 SGHAT and CDR2 FQNNGV. The CDR3 loop reads CASSINPGDRYEQYF. CDR3 sequence (DNA): TGTGCCAGCAGCATAAACCCAGGGGACCGCTACGAGCAGTACTTC.

The chain recombines TRBV5-1 with TRBJ2-5; 9 nucleotides line up with TRBD2. Unmatched junction bases numbered 8, after V lost 6 bases and J lost 2 bases. Germline CDR1 SGHRS, CDR2 YFSETQ. The CDR3 runs to 15 residues. The CDR3 DNA follows: TGCGCCAGCAACTCGGCTAGCGGGACTCAAGAGACCCAGTACTTC. Amino acids: CASNSASGTQETQYF.

This clonotype was found many times. This chain uses TRBV28 with TRBJ2-7; perhaps TRBD2 as D (5 bases). Germline values: CDR1 MDHEN, CDR2 SYDVKM. This CDR3 spans 13 amino acids. The V end lost 8 bases, the J end lost 5 bases, and 16 bases lay between the germline ends. The CDR3 nucleotides are TGTGCCAGCCTTAAGGACGGGGTAAACGAGCAGTACTTC. Residues: CASLKDGVNEQYF.